The 32 T cell receptor beta chains presented below share a single source sample, sequenced in a study of PD-1 blockade in classical Hodgkin lymphoma. Time point in this sample: cycle 4 day 1 (C4D1), after six to seven weeks of nivolumab. Relapse was seen in all patients after autologous stem cell transplantation, and brentuximab vedotin exposure was variable. Out of thawed PBMCs, magnetic negative selection purified CD4+ T cells. Using immunoSEQ multiplex PCR, the repertoire was profiled, and TCRdb retains in-frame clones only, with some absent. The table records almost 30,000 clones, approximately 80% of them present only once. Sequenced material: CD4+ T cells from blood, taken before the fourth cycle of nivolumab. All receptors come from a human donor with classical Hodgkin lymphoma.

The chain combines TRBV2 with TRBJ2-3; no definite D call. This CDR3 comprises 15 residues. Trimming removed 7 bases at V and 7 bases at J, with 21 bases between. CDR1 and CDR2 (germline): SNHLY, FYNNEI. The CDR3 DNA reads TGTGCCAGCACCGTCGAGGAGCTCCTTCCCCATACGCAGTATTTT. Translating gives CASTVEELLPHTQYF.

The V and J genes are TRBV11-2 and TRBJ2-1; 10 bases are a match to TRBD2. The CDR3 is 15 amino acids. V shed 5 bases and J 7 bases; nucleotides not matched to a gene: 8. The germline gives CDR1 SGHAT, CDR2 FQNNGV. CDR3 amino acids: CASSRSGGAGNEQFF. The CDR3, as DNA: TGTGCCAGCAGCCGCAGCGGGGGGGCCGGAAATGAGCAGTTCTTC. Variable domain in full (rest from reference TRBV11-2 and TRBJ2-1): EAGVAQSPRYKIIEKRQSVAFWCNPISGHATLYWYQQILGQGPKLLIQFQNNGVVDDSQLPKDRFSAERLKGVDSTLKIQPAKLEDSAVYLCASSRSGGAGNEQFFGPGTRLTVL.

This clone was found a few times. The V gene is TRBV5-1, the J gene TRBJ1-2, with D possibly TRBD1 on 5 matching bases. Germline values: CDR1 SGHRS, CDR2 YFSETQ. Trimming stripped 2 bases from V and 8 bases from J, with 19 bases between. The CDR3 consists of 15 residues. CDR3: CASSFIGERGGGYTF. As DNA, the CDR3 is TGCGCCAGCAGCTTTATAGGGGAGCGCGGCGGAGGCTACACCTTC.

This clone is a singleton in its sample. V gene TRBV6-1 combines with J gene TRBJ1-5; weak D call: TRBD1 (6 bases). Deletions cut 2 bases from V and 1 base from J, with 21 bases between. Germline V gene lookup returns CDR1 MNHNS and CDR2 SASEGT. The CDR3 runs 19 residues. Here the CDR3 DNA reads TGTGCCAGCAGTGAACGCCAGGGGCTTTGGAGTTCGAGCAATCAGCCCCAGCATTTT. Translation: CASSERQGLWSSSNQPQHF.

The chain combines TRBV7-9 with TRBJ2-7; the D gene could be TRBD1 or TRBD2 (5 bases each). Germline V gene data show CDR1 as SEHNR and CDR2 as FQNEAQ (reference sequence). This CDR3 region has 14 residues. Trimming took 6 bases from V and 2 from J, leaving 14 bases between them. CDR3 sequence (DNA): TGTGCCAGCAGTCGGGGCCTTGGAACCTACGAGCAGTACTTC. Its protein product is CASSRGLGTYEQYF.

This chain joins TRBV28 and TRBJ1-3, with TRBD1 matching over 8 bases. CDR1 and CDR2 from the germline V gene are MDHEN and SYDVKM. The length of the CDR3 is 16 residues. After removal of 5 bases from V and 4 bases from J, the junction contained 10 bases not matched to a gene. CDR3 DNA sequence: TGTGCCAGCAGTCTCATTCAGGGGGCGCAAGGAAACACCATATATTTT. Translated: CASSLIQGAQGNTIYF. The entire variable domain, with the rest obtained from reference TRBV28 and TRBJ1-3, is as follows: DVKVTQSSRYLVKRTGEKVFLECVQDMDHENMFWYRQDPGLGLRLIYFSYDVKMKEKGDIPEGYSVSREKKERFSLILESASTNQTSMYLCASSLIQGAQGNTIYFGEGSWLTVV.

The chain carries TRBV11-2 and TRBJ2-5; D is possibly TRBD1 (6 bases). This CDR3 is built from 15 residues. The germline V and J ends were trimmed by 5 bases and 5 bases, with 18 bases remaining between them. Germline CDR1 reads SGHAT; CDR2 reads FQNNGV. CDR3 DNA sequence: TGTGCCAGCAGCCCAGGGGCACGCTCCAGGGAGACCCAGTACTTC. Amino acids: CASSPGARSRETQYF.

This rearrangement joins TRBV11-2 to TRBJ2-1, with a weak D call TRBD2 (5 bases). Between the trimmed V and J ends, which lost 2 bases and 10 bases, there was a span of 21 bases. The germline V gene has CDR1 SGHAT and CDR2 FQNNGV. CDR3 length: 16 amino acids. For the CDR3, the DNA is TGTGCCAGCAGCTTACAGGCCTTTAGGTGGGAGCGGGAGCAGTTCTTC. It specifies CASSLQAFRWEREQFF. Using reference TRBV11-2 and TRBJ2-1 for the parts outside the CDR3, the full variable domain is EAGVAQSPRYKIIEKRQSVAFWCNPISGHATLYWYQQILGQGPKLLIQFQNNGVVDDSQLPKDRFSAERLKGVDSTLKIQPAKLEDSAVYLCASSLQAFRWEREQFFGPGTRLTVL.

The chain recombines TRBV5-1 with TRBJ2-7; the D is unclear. The CDR3 runs to 12 residues. Germline assignment: CDR1 SGHRS and CDR2 YFSETQ. Deletions cut 4 bases from V and 2 bases from J, with 7 bases between. The CDR3: CASSNNPYEQYF. For the CDR3, the DNA is TGCGCCAGCAGCAACAATCCCTACGAGCAGTACTTC. Variable domain in full (rest from reference TRBV5-1 and TRBJ2-7): KAGVTQTPRYLIKTRGQQVTLSCSPISGHRSVSWYQQTPGQGLQFLFEYFSETQRNKGNFPGRFSGRQFSNSRSEMNVSTLELGDSALYLCASSNNPYEQYFGPGTRLTVT.

The V and J genes are TRBV5-1 and TRBJ1-1; possibly TRBD1 for D (6 bases). Trimming left V 3 bases short and J 1 base short, with 13 bases between. The CDR3 is 15 amino acids. Germline V CDR1 and CDR2: SGHRS, YFSETQ. The CDR3 loop reads CASSSTGSQNTEAFF. The CDR3 DNA sequence: TGCGCCAGCAGCTCCACAGGGTCCCAGAACACTGAAGCTTTCTTT.

The chain has TRBV7-9 and TRBJ1-2; 7 bases align to TRBD1. V gave up 4 bases and J gave up 2 bases; unmatched junction bases: 4. Germline CDR1 and CDR2: SEHNR and FQNEAQ (reference sequence). This CDR3 comprises 14 residues. CDR3 sequence reads: CASSYPTGNYGYTF. The CDR3 DNA follows: TGTGCCAGCAGCTACCCGACAGGGAACTATGGCTACACCTTC. Full variable domain (remainder filled in from reference TRBV7-9 and TRBJ1-2): DTGVSQNPRHKITKRGQNVTFRCDPISEHNRLYWYRQTLGQGPEFLTYFQNEAQLEKSRLLSDRFSAERPKGSFSTLEIQRTEQGDSAMYLCASSYPTGNYGYTFGSGTRLTVV.

The gene calls are TRBV5-1 and TRBJ2-2; D remains ambiguous. V was clipped by 8 bases and J by 7 bases, with 21 bases between them. The CDR3 loop spans 15 amino acids. Germline V lookup: CDR1 SGHRS, CDR2 YFSETQ. Written as DNA, the CDR3 is TGCGCCAGTTACGCACTCCCGCTTGATATCGGGGAGCTGTTTTTT. Protein product: CASYALPLDIGELFF. The full variable domain, with the rest looked up from reference TRBV5-1 and TRBJ2-2, is KAGVTQTPRYLIKTRGQQVTLSCSPISGHRSVSWYQQTPGQGLQFLFEYFSETQRNKGNFPGRFSGRQFSNSRSEMNVSTLELGDSALYLCASYALPLDIGELFFGEGSRLTVL.

CDR3 coding DNA: TGTGCCAGCAGCTCCCGTTCTAGCGGGGGCCCGGAGGATACGCAGTATTTT. Its translation: CASSSRSSGGPEDTQYF. The chain employs TRBV7-9 and TRBJ2-3; 10 nucleotides agree with TRBD2. The CDR3 contains 17 residues. CDR1 and CDR2 (germline): SEHNR, FQNEAQ (reference sequence). J was trimmed by 6 bases and V by 4 bases; bases with no gene match: 13.

This chain uses TRBV11-2 with TRBJ2-3; D might be TRBD2 (6 bases). The germline CDR1 and CDR2 sequences are SGHAT and FQNNGV. The CDR3 is 16 residues long. Trimming shortened V by 5 bases and J by 2 bases, and 17 bases separated the two germline ends. CDR3 DNA: TGTGCCAGCAGCAGTCGACCAGCGGGCTACACAGATACGCAGTATTTT. It encodes CASSSRPAGYTDTQYF. The full variable domain, its missing parts supplied by reference TRBV11-2 and TRBJ2-3, is EAGVAQSPRYKIIEKRQSVAFWCNPISGHATLYWYQQILGQGPKLLIQFQNNGVVDDSQLPKDRFSAERLKGVDSTLKIQPAKLEDSAVYLCASSSRPAGYTDTQYFGPGTRLTVL.

The rearrangement joins TRBV7-9 to TRBJ1-1; TRBD1 matches 7 bases. This CDR3 contains 19 residues. J gave up 3 bases and V 3 bases, and 19 bases lay outside the gene matches. Germline V lookup: CDR1 SEHNR, CDR2 FQNEAQ (reference sequence). This CDR3 reads CASSLKRGGGDRSDTEAFF. The CDR3 coding sequence is TGTGCCAGCAGCTTGAAACGGGGAGGGGGCGATCGAAGTGACACTGAAGCTTTCTTT.

The J gene is TRBJ1-5, the V gene TRBV5-1; no definite D call. The CDR3 sequence is 15 residues long. Germline CDR1 is SGHRS and CDR2 is YFSETQ. The ends were cut back, 0 bases at V and 6 bases at J, with 13 bases in the middle. CDR3 sequence reads: CASSLVPGNGQPQHF. Here the CDR3 DNA reads TGCGCCAGCAGCTTGGTGCCGGGGAATGGTCAGCCCCAGCATTTT.

This clone appeared a single time. This chain uses TRBV6-1 with TRBJ2-4; TRBD1 agrees at 7 bases. The J segment lost 0 bases and the V segment lost 4 bases, leaving 12 bases of the junction unmatched. CDR3 length equals 18 residues. Germline CDR1 is MNHNS and CDR2 is SASEGT. DNA for the CDR3: TGTGCCAGCAGTGGTAGACAGGGCTCCCTTGGAGCCAAAAACATTCAGTACTTC. The encoded protein is CASSGRQGSLGAKNIQYF.

This sequence joins TRBV30 and TRBJ1-1; D is undetermined. Per germline, CDR1 GTSNPN and CDR2 SVGIG (reference sequence). This CDR3 has 15 amino acids. V was trimmed by 1 base and J by 4 bases, leaving 16 bases between them. The CDR3 bases are TGTGCCTGGAGTGGCACCGCTCCCCGGGGCACTGAAGCTTTCTTT. As protein: CAWSGTAPRGTEAFF.

V gene TRBV6-5 combines with J gene TRBJ1-6; unclear D gene. CDR3 length: 14 amino acids. Trimming removed 5 bases at V and 7 bases at J, with 12 bases between. Germline V lookup: CDR1 MNHEY, CDR2 SVGAGI. CDR3 protein: CASSPRYLNSPLHF. The DNA of the CDR3 is TGTGCCAGCAGTCCCAGATATCTGAATTCACCCCTCCACTTT.

The V call is TRBV28, the J call TRBJ2-7, with 9 bases identical to TRBD1. Trimming at V came to 6 bases and at J to 4 bases, leaving 1 base not matched to a gene. Germline V gene lookup returns CDR1 MDHEN and CDR2 SYDVKM. The CDR3 runs 12 residues. The chain's CDR3 is CASRGTGYEQYF. The CDR3 region has the DNA TGTGCCAGCAGAGGGACAGGGTACGAGCAGTACTTC.

This clone has just one count. V usage is TRBV9 and J usage is TRBJ2-5; 9 bases map to TRBD2. The J segment lost 9 bases and the V segment lost 7 bases, leaving 7 bases of the junction unmatched. This CDR3 comprises 12 residues. Germline lookup yields CDR1 SGDLS and CDR2 YYNGEE. CDR3 region: CASGPSGVAQYF. In nucleotides, the CDR3 is TGTGCCAGCGGACCTAGCGGGGTGGCCCAGTACTTC.

The chain joins TRBV4-1 to TRBJ2-5; D gene ambiguous. This CDR3 contains 15 residues. V was pared by 6 bases and J by 0 bases, with 14 bases between. CDR1 and CDR2 (germline): MGHRA, YSYEKL. CDR3 in amino acids: CASSPSSTYQETQYF. The CDR3 DNA reads TGCGCCAGCAGTCCAAGTTCAACGTACCAAGAGACCCAGTACTTC.

This clone was seen more than once but under ten times. The CDR3 DNA is TGCGCCAGCAGCCCCGACAGGCTTAATTCACCCCTCCACTTT. Translated: CASSPDRLNSPLHF. This chain uses TRBV5-1 with TRBJ1-6; weak D call: TRBD1 (6 bases). This CDR3 has 14 residues. V lost 4 bases, J lost 6 bases, and 11 bases lay in between. Germline V gene lookup returns CDR1 SGHRS and CDR2 YFSETQ. The full variable domain, rest sourced from reference TRBV5-1 and TRBJ1-6, is KAGVTQTPRYLIKTRGQQVTLSCSPISGHRSVSWYQQTPGQGLQFLFEYFSETQRNKGNFPGRFSGRQFSNSRSEMNVSTLELGDSALYLCASSPDRLNSPLHFGNGTRLTVT.

The chain carries TRBV30 and TRBJ2-5; a weak D match, TRBD1 (6 bases). This CDR3 region has 13 residues. Between the trimmed V and J ends, which lost 5 bases and 7 bases, there was a span of 17 bases. CDR1 and CDR2 from the germline V gene are GTSNPN and SVGIG (reference sequence). The CDR3 protein is CAWAGSTGRTQYF. The CDR3, as DNA: TGTGCCTGGGCCGGTTCTACAGGGCGGACCCAGTACTTC.

This chain connects TRBV7-9 to TRBJ2-5; 8 positions match TRBD1. This CDR3 is built from 16 residues. Trimming cost V 3 bases and J 2 bases; bases outside gene matches: 8. Germline-derived CDR1 and CDR2 are SEHNR and FQNEAQ (reference sequence). CDR3 amino acids: CASSFFLDRAQETQYF. CDR3 nucleotides: TGTGCCAGCAGCTTTTTCCTGGACAGGGCTCAAGAGACCCAGTACTTC.

The chain links TRBV5-6 to TRBJ2-7, with 7 bases that match TRBD1. Germline V gene data show CDR1 as SGHDT and CDR2 as YYEEEE. The CDR3 spans 15 residues. Trimming took 0 bases from V and 2 from J; bases not matched to a gene: 5. CDR3 bases: TGTGCCAGCAGCTTGGAGAGGGGGCTCCCCTACGAGCAGTACTTC. It is translated as CASSLERGLPYEQYF.

This chain connects TRBV10-1 to TRBJ2-3, with TRBD2 matching over 10 bases. V lost 2 bases, J lost 11 bases, and 4 bases stayed unmatched. CDR1 WNHNN and CDR2 SYGVQD come from the germline V gene (reference sequence). The CDR3 is 13 amino acids. This CDR3 reads CASSETLAGEQYF. CDR3 DNA sequence: TGCGCCAGCAGTGAGACCCTAGCGGGGGAGCAGTATTTT.

The rearrangement uses TRBV6-5 and TRBJ2-7; D gene ambiguous. Germline V CDR1 and CDR2: MNHEY, SVGAGI. Deletions cut 1 base from V and 4 bases from J, with 8 bases between. The CDR3 contains 13 residues. This CDR3 reads CASSYFGQYEQYF. CDR3 nucleotides: TGTGCCAGCAGTTACTTTGGGCAGTACGAGCAGTACTTC.

This clone has only one observation. The chain joins TRBV5-1 to TRBJ1-2; no clear D gene. The CDR3 is 14 residues long. Germline V gene lookup returns CDR1 SGHRS and CDR2 YFSETQ. The V end lost 0 bases, the J end lost 4 bases, and 10 bases lay between the germline ends. The CDR3 spells CASSLEASLYGYTF. The CDR3 region has the DNA TGCGCCAGCAGCTTGGAAGCGTCCCTCTATGGCTACACCTTC.

This rearrangement joins TRBV5-1 to TRBJ2-2; D gene unclear. The CDR3 covers 13 residues. The germline V and J ends were trimmed by 0 bases and 8 bases, with 8 bases remaining between them. Germline CDR1 and CDR2: SGHRS and YFSETQ. The CDR3 here is CASSLEGRGELFF. CDR3 bases: TGCGCCAGCAGCTTGGAGGGAAGGGGGGAGCTGTTTTTT.

The rearrangement links TRBV10-3 to TRBJ2-7; D ambiguous. The CDR3 totals 12 residues. The V gene lost 6 bases and the J gene lost 7 bases, with 13 bases spanning the gap. In germline, CDR1 is ENHRY, CDR2 SYGVKD. This CDR3 reads CAIRDLSREQYF. CDR3 in DNA: TGTGCCATCAGGGACCTTTCAAGGGAGCAGTACTTC.

The chain joins TRBV7-7 to TRBJ2-1; 9 nucleotides match TRBD2. The V segment lost 3 bases and the J segment 8 bases; nucleotides outside the gene matches: 5. Germline lookup yields CDR1 SSHAT and CDR2 FNYEAQ (reference sequence). CDR3 length: 14 residues. As DNA, the CDR3 is TGTGCCAGCAGCTTGAGCGGGGGGAATGATGAGCAGTTCTTC. This translates into CASSLSGGNDEQFF. The full variable domain, in which reference TRBV7-7 and TRBJ2-1 provide the parts outside the CDR3, is GAGVSQSPRYKVTKRGQDVTLRCDPISSHATLYWYQQALGQGPEFLTYFNYEAQPDKSGLPSDRFSAERPEGSISTLTIQRTEQRDSAMYRCASSLSGGNDEQFFGPGTRLTVL.